In its sample, the clone carrying this T cell receptor (beta chain) was seen once. The trim removed 4 bases at V and 5 bases at J, leaving 8 bases unmatched. CDR1 is SGDLS, CDR2 YYNGEE, per germline. This CDR3 spans 14 amino acids. This entry belongs to a study of technical replicates of blood from a handful of donors. Sequenced by immunoSEQ multiplex PCR; TCRdb stores in-frame clones only, minus some. The data show approximately 78,000 clones, about 95% seen once. Material for sequencing was T cells isolated from PBMCs. The chain recombines TRBV9 with TRBJ2-7, with TRBD2 matching 8 bases. This receptor was obtained from a human donor in good health. CDR3 nucleotides: TGTGCCAGCAGCACAACACGGGGGGGCAACGAGCAGTACTTC. Its translation is CASSTTRGGNEQYF.